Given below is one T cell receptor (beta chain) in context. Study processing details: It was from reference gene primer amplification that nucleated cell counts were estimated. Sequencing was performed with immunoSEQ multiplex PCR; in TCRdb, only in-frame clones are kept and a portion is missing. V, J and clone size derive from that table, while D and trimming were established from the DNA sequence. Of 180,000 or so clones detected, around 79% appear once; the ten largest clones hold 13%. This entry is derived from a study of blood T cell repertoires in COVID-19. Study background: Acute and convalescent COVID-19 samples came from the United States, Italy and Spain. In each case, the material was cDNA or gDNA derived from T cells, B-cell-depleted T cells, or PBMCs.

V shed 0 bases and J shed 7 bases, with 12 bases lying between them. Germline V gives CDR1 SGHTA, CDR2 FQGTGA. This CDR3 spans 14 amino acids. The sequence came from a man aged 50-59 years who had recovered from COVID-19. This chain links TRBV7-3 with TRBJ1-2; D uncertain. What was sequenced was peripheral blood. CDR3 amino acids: CASSLTGSEGGYTF. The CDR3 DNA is TGTGCCAGCAGCTTAACGGGTTCTGAGGGTGGCTACACCTTC. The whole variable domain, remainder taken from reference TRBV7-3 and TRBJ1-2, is GAGVSQTPSNKVTEKGKYVELRCDPISGHTALYWYRQSLGQGPEFLIYFQGTGAADDSGLPNDRFFAVRPEGSVSTLKIQRTERGDSAVYLCASSLTGSEGGYTFGSGTRLTVV.